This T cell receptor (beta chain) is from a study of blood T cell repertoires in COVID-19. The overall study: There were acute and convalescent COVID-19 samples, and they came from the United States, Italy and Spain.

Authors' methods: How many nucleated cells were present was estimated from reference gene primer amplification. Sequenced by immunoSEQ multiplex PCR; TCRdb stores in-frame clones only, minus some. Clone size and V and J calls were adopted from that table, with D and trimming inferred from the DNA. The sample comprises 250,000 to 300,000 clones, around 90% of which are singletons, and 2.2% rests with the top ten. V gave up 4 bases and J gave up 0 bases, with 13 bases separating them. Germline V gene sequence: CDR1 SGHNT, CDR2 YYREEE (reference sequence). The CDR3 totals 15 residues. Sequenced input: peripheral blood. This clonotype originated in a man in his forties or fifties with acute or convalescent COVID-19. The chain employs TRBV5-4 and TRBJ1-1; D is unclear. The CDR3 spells CASSAAVAVNTEAFF. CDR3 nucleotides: TGTGCCAGCAGCGCAGCGGTGGCAGTGAACACTGAAGCTTTCTTT.